A selection of T cell receptor beta chains follows, all from one sample in a study of blood T cell repertoires in COVID-19. Profiled with immunoSEQ multiplex PCR; TCRdb holds only in-frame clones, not every one. The sample yields about 150,000 clones, around 80% seen once. Sequencing was carried out using PBMCs or T cells enriched from blood (not recorded which). The source is a woman aged 50 to 65 who had recovered from COVID-19. Each CDR3 is given with its conserved first and last residue. D genes are given only for firm matches. Expanded clones are given a class, and other clones once, few, many or no size at all.

TRBV3-1/TRBV3-2	TRBJ1-1	TRBD1	-	TGTGCCAGCAGCGGGGGACAGGGGAACACTGAAGCTTTCTTT	CASSGGQGNTEAFF
TRBV18	TRBJ2-1	-	-	TGTGCCAGCTCACCAGGGGCGGGGTTATACAATGAGCAGTTCTTC	CASSPGAGLYNEQFF
TRBV14	TRBJ1-6	TRBD1	-	TGTGCCAGCAGCCAAGGCAGGGGGCTCTCAAATTATAATTCACCCCTCCACTTT	CASSQGRGLSNYNSPLHF
TRBV19	TRBJ2-2	TRBD2	-	TGTGCCAGTAGCCCGGGACTAGCAGTCACCGGGGAGCTGTTTTTT	CASSPGLAVTGELFF
TRBV4-1	TRBJ2-2	TRBD2	once	TGCGCCAGCAGCCAATCCCCTAGCGGGGGCGTCGGGGAGCTGTTTTTT	CASSQSPSGGVGELFF
TRBV7-6	TRBJ1-1	-	few	TGTGCCAGCAGCCCGCTACAGGGTCCCACTGAAGCTTTCTTT	CASSPLQGPTEAFF
TRBV18	TRBJ2-7	TRBD1	-	TGTGCCAGCTCACCATTAGGAGACAGGGCTTCCGAGCAGTACTTC	CASSPLGDRASEQYF
TRBV7-7	TRBJ2-5	TRBD1	-	TGTGCTAGCAGCCCCCGGGACAGGGTGGGACAAGAGACCCAGTACTTC	CASSPRDRVGQETQYF
TRBV4-3	TRBJ2-3	-	few	TGCGCCAGCAGCCAAGACCCCTCACTAGGGTCCACAGATACGCAGTATTTT	CASSQDPSLGSTDTQYF
TRBV7-2	TRBJ1-2	-	-	TGTGCCAGCAGCTTAGACAGGGCTAACTATGGCTACACCTTC	CASSLDRANYGYTF
TRBV6-1	TRBJ1-2	-	-	TGTGCCAGCAGTGAATTTTCTCCCCCCACCTTC	CASSEFSPPTF
TRBV19	TRBJ1-6	TRBD1	-	TGTGCCAGTAGGCCTTTGACAGGGCAGAATTTTTCACCCCTCCACTTT	CASRPLTGQNFSPLHF
TRBV28	TRBJ2-7	-	-	TGTGCCAGCGGGACACGGGCGGGGGACGAGCAGTACTTC	CASGTRAGDEQYF
TRBV11-2	TRBJ1-2	TRBD1	-	TGTGCCAGCAGCTTATTCCTCCGGGACAGGTCTAACTATGGCTACACCTTC	CASSLFLRDRSNYGYTF
TRBV7-7	TRBJ2-2	TRBD2	-	TGTGCTAGCAGCCCCCTAGCGGGAGGGCCGAACACCGGGGAGCTGTTTTTT	CASSPLAGGPNTGELFF
TRBV7-6	TRBJ2-1	-	-	TGTGCCAGCTCGGGCGGGGCGGTCAATGAGCAGTTCTTC	CASSGGAVNEQFF
TRBV7-8	TRBJ1-6	TRBD1	-	TGTGCCAGCAGCTTACAAGGACAGGGGAGGTATTCACCCCTCCACTTT	CASSLQGQGRYSPLHF
TRBV7-2	TRBJ1-2	-	-	TGTGCCAGCAGCGCCCCGGGGGTTAACTATGGCTACACCTTC	CASSAPGVNYGYTF
TRBV5-1	TRBJ2-2	-	-	TGCGCCAGCAGCCTAGACTTACAGAACACCGGGGAGCTGTTTTTT	CASSLDLQNTGELFF
TRBV25-1	TRBJ1-2	TRBD1	-	TGTGCCAGCAGCGCGGACAGGGCCGATGGCTACACCTTC	CASSADRADGYTF
TRBV6-5	TRBJ2-7	-	-	TGTGCCAGCAGTTACTTGGGGCCTTCCTCCTACGAGCAGTACTTC	CASSYLGPSSYEQYF
TRBV6-5	TRBJ2-5	-	-	TGTGCCAGCAGGTCTCCATGGCCCCCCACGAACTTC	CASRSPWPPTNF
TRBV18	TRBJ2-1	TRBD1	-	TGTGCCAGCTCACTTAGGACAGGGGTGAACTCCTACAATGAGCAGTTCTTC	CASSLRTGVNSYNEQFF
TRBV18	TRBJ1-2	TRBD1	-	TGTGCCAGCTCACCCCCAGGGGGACCGCTATCCTACACCTTC	CASSPPGGPLSYTF
TRBV18	TRBJ1-5	TRBD1	-	TGTGCCAGCTCACGCGGACAGGGCTTTTTAGATCAGCCCCAGCATTTT	CASSRGQGFLDQPQHF
TRBV5-1	TRBJ2-5	TRBD2	-	TGCGCCAGCAGCTTGGAACTAGCGGGAGTCGGAGAGACCCAGTACTTC	CASSLELAGVGETQYF
TRBV5-3	TRBJ1-1	TRBD1	-	TGTGCCAGAAGCTGGGGAGACAGGGTGGGAGGAGGGAAGACTGAAGCTTTCTTT	CARSWGDRVGGGKTEAFF
TRBV20-1	TRBJ1-4	-	-	TGCAGTGCTAGTCGGCGGGAAGGGAGGATAGAACTGTTTTTT	CSASRREGRIELFF
TRBV5-1	TRBJ1-6	-	-	TGCGCCAGCAGCTCCGGACTAGGCGGTTCACCCCTCCACTTT	CASSSGLGGSPLHF
TRBV28	TRBJ1-5	-	-	TGTGCCAGCCGGATTATACAGGGTCCCCCTCATTTT	CASRIIQGPPHF
TRBV5-4	TRBJ2-7	TRBD2	few	TGTGCCAGCAGCCGGGGGGGCGGTCAAAGCTCCTACGAGCAGTACTTC	CASSRGGGQSSYEQYF
TRBV5-1	TRBJ2-7	-	-	TGCGCCAGCAGCTCGTGGGGGGTTGAGGGCTACGAGCAGTACTTC	CASSSWGVEGYEQYF
TRBV5-4	TRBJ1-5	-	-	TGTGCCAGCAGCTTGGTCGGTAGCAATCAGCCCCAGCATTTT	CASSLVGSNQPQHF
TRBV6-5	TRBJ2-7	-	-	TGTGCCAGCAGTAAATCGGACAGTCCCTACGAGCAGTACTTC	CASSKSDSPYEQYF
TRBV6-2/TRBV6-3	TRBJ2-7	TRBD1	-	TGTGCCAGCAGCAGGGACAGTACCTACGAGCAGTACTTC	CASSRDSTYEQYF
TRBV7-2	TRBJ2-1	TRBD2	-	TGTGCCAGCAGTACGGACTTACTAGCGCGGTACAACAATGAGCAGTTCTTC	CASSTDLLARYNNEQFF
TRBV18	TRBJ1-2	-	-	TGTGCCAGCTCGGACAGCCCCTATGGCTACACCTTC	CASSDSPYGYTF
TRBV28	TRBJ1-2	-	-	TGTGCCAGCAGTTCGGGGTCCTTTAACTATGGCTACACCTTC	CASSSGSFNYGYTF
TRBV30	TRBJ1-1	-	-	TGTGCCTGGAGTGTACCCCCCCGGGACTGGAAGACTGAAGCTTTCTTT	CAWSVPPRDWKTEAFF
TRBV9	TRBJ2-7	TRBD2	-	TGTGCCAGCAGCCTATCCGGGACTAGCGGGAGAAACGAGCAGTACTTC	CASSLSGTSGRNEQYF
TRBV5-4	TRBJ1-5	TRBD1	-	TGTGCCAGCAGCGCGGACAGGGACGAGCCCCAGCATTTT	CASSADRDEPQHF
TRBV5-6	TRBJ1-1	-	once	TGTGCCAGCAGCTTCAAGGACAGAGTGAACACTGAAGCTTTCTTT	CASSFKDRVNTEAFF
TRBV3-1/TRBV3-2	TRBJ2-1	TRBD2	-	TGTGCCAGCAGCCTCCTAGCGGGTTACAATGAGCAGTTCTTC	CASSLLAGYNEQFF
TRBV6-2/TRBV6-3	TRBJ2-1	TRBD2	-	TGTGCCAGCAGCCACGGGGGGGCGGGTTACAATGAGCAGTTCTTC	CASSHGGAGYNEQFF
TRBV7-3	TRBJ2-7	TRBD1	-	TGTGCCAGCAGCTTAGGGACAGGGGGTTCCTACGAGCAGTACTTC	CASSLGTGGSYEQYF
TRBV27	TRBJ2-4	-	-	TGTGCCAGCTCCAAAGAGCGTTTATCAGCCAAAAACATTCAGTACTTC	CASSKERLSAKNIQYF
TRBV7-9	TRBJ2-6	-	few	TGTGCCAGCCTCTTTTTGGGGGCCAACGTCCTGACTTTC	CASLFLGANVLTF
TRBV6-5	TRBJ1-4	TRBD1	-	TGTGCCAGCAGCTCCGGGACAGCTAATGAAAAACTGTTTTTT	CASSSGTANEKLFF
TRBV11-2	TRBJ2-1	TRBD2	-	TGTGCCAGCAGGCGGGGGGCCGGGGGATATGAGCAGTTCTTC	CASRRGAGGYEQFF
TRBV27	TRBJ2-7	-	few	TGTGCCAGCAGGCGAGCAGGGGGGACCTACGAGCAGTACTTC	CASRRAGGTYEQYF
TRBV2	TRBJ1-6	-	-	TGTGCCAGCAGTGTTGACGGGGAAAATTCACCCCTCCACTTT	CASSVDGENSPLHF
TRBV12-5	TRBJ1-3	-	-	TGTGCTAGTGGTTTGGTGGGGCTGCGGGGGCCATCCATATATTTT	CASGLVGLRGPSIYF
TRBV27	TRBJ2-7	-	-	TGTGCCAGCAGTTTAGGTCAGACCTACGAGCAGTACTTC	CASSLGQTYEQYF